A single sample is the source of the 7 T cell receptor beta chains below, sequenced in a study of CD8 T cells in Susac syndrome. A quantity of about 0.5 to 1 ug RNA underwent reverse transcription using random hexamers. One entry per CDR3 protein, called by TCRdb with MiXCR from the immunoSEQ multiplex PCR reads. The sample lists some 200,000 distinct CDR3 sequences, roughly 90% seen once, with approximately 0.09% in the top ten. The specimen sequenced was CD4+ T cells from PBMCs. These receptors all stem from a human donor with Susac syndrome.

This rearrangement joins TRBV7-9 to TRBJ2-2, with 7 bases lining up with TRBD2. This CDR3 spans 16 amino acids. Germline trimming cut 0 bases from V and 0 bases from J; bases unmatched to any gene: 1. CDR1 is SEHNR, CDR2 FQNEAQ, per germline (reference sequence). The CDR3, as DNA: TGTGCCAGCAGCTTAGCCGGGGGGACGAACACCGGGGAGCTGTTTTTT. Translating it yields CASSLAGGTNTGELFF. Filled out from reference TRBV7-9 and TRBJ2-2, the complete variable domain reads DTGVSQNPRHKITKRGQNVTFRCDPISEHNRLYWYRQTLGQGPEFLTYFQNEAQLEKSRLLSDRFSAERPKGSFSTLEIQRTEQGDSAMYLCASSLAGGTNTGELFFGEGSRLTVL.

V is TRBV12-5 and J is TRBJ2-3, with 7 bases identical to TRBD1. Germline lookup yields CDR1 LGHNT and CDR2 FRNRAP. The CDR3 sequence is 17 residues long. The V and J ends lost 1 base and 1 base, in that order; junction bases with no gene match: 8. This CDR3 reads CASGLGTGGPRTDTQYF. The DNA for the CDR3 is TGTGCTAGTGGTTTGGGGACAGGCGGTCCCCGCACAGATACGCAGTATTTT.

The chain carries TRBV12-3 or TRBV12-4 and TRBJ2-1; 7 positions agree with TRBD2. Trimming cost V 4 bases and J 10 bases; bases outside gene matches: 10. The CDR3 totals 14 residues. In DNA, the CDR3 is TGTGCCAGCAGTTCCGACGGGGGGTTTAGGGAGCAGTTCTTC. It codes for CASSSDGGFREQFF.

The rearrangement joins TRBV5-1 to TRBJ2-7; 10 bases line up with TRBD2. The V gene end was trimmed by 3 bases and the J gene end by 0 bases; junction bases not matched to a gene: 9. The CDR3 consists of 17 residues. Germline CDR1 is SGHRS and CDR2 is YFSETQ. The CDR3 region has the DNA TGCGCCAGCAGCTACGGGCCCACTAGCGGGGTCTCCTACGAGCAGTACTTC. Protein: CASSYGPTSGVSYEQYF.

This chain links TRBV18 with TRBJ2-3; weak D call: TRBD1 (5 bases). V gave up 1 base and J gave up 2 bases, with 7 bases separating them. CDR1 and CDR2 from the germline V gene are KGHSH and LQKENI. This CDR3 comprises 14 residues. For the CDR3, the DNA is TGTGCCAGCTCACCACGCAGGGACACAGATACGCAGTATTTT. Its translation is CASSPRRDTDTQYF.

J is TRBJ1-2 and V is TRBV4-1; perhaps TRBD1 as D (6 bases). The ends were cut back, 6 bases at V and 2 bases at J, with 10 bases in the middle. The CDR3 is 13 residues long. From germline, CDR1 is MGHRA and CDR2 YSYEKL. CDR3 DNA sequence: TGCGCCAGCAGGCCTACAGGGAACTATGGCTACACCTTC. Translation gives CASRPTGNYGYTF.

This clonotype appeared a few times. The chain links TRBV18 to TRBJ2-5; D ambiguous. Germline-derived CDR1 and CDR2 are KGHSH and LQKENI. Trimming shortened V by 1 base and J by 1 base, and 7 bases separated the two germline ends. The CDR3 has 14 amino acids. The CDR3 reads CASSPLHSQETQYF. Written as DNA, the CDR3 is TGTGCCAGCTCACCACTTCACTCCCAAGAGACCCAGTACTTC.